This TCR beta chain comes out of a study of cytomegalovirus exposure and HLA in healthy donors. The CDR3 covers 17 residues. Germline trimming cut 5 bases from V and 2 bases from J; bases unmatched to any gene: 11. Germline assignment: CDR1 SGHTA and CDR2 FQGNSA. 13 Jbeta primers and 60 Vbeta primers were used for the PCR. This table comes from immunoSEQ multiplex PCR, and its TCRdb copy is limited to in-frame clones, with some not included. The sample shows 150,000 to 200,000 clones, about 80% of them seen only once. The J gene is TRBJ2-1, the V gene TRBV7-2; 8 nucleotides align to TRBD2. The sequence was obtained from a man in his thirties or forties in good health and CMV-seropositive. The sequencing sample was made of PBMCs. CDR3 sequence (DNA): TGTGCCAGCAGCCCCTCGGGGGGGGGCGTCGCCTACAATGAGCAGTTCTTC. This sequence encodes CASSPSGGGVAYNEQFF.